This TCR beta chain was profiled in a study of T cells in tumors after PD-1 blockade. Looking at the study overall: Blood samples averaged around 120,000 templates (range roughly 22,000-260,000) and fewer than 45,000 unique clonotypes.

The protocol was immunoSEQ multiplex PCR, while the TCRdb copy is restricted to in-frame clones and leaves out a portion. The data contain 45,000 to 60,000 clones, 65% to 85% of them singletons. This clone appeared a few times. CDR3 length: 18 residues. Per the germline V gene, CDR1 is SGHRS and CDR2 is YFSETQ. J was trimmed by 0 bases and V by 0 bases; bases with no gene match: 11. Specimen: PBMCs, collected before anti-PD-1 therapy. The chain recombines TRBV5-1 with TRBJ2-7, with 8 positions matching TRBD1. The sequence was collected from a human donor with advanced basal cell or squamous cell carcinoma (not recorded which). The CDR3 loop reads CASSLGPGGSTISYEQYF. CDR3 bases: TGCGCCAGCAGCTTGGGGCCAGGGGGCAGTACCATCTCCTACGAGCAGTACTTC.